This TCR beta chain was sequenced for a study of cytomegalovirus exposure and HLA in healthy donors. The CDR3 extends over 16 amino acids. Germline V gene lookup returns CDR1 SGHDT and CDR2 YYEEEE. The trim removed 0 bases at V and 0 bases at J, leaving 4 bases unmatched. Donors sampled were nominally healthy, though unrecorded immune exposures were likely. Use of 60 Vbeta and 13 Jbeta primers characterized the PCR. Profiled with immunoSEQ multiplex PCR; TCRdb holds only in-frame clones, not every one. This table holds about 160,000 clones, roughly 70% found once. The sample taken for sequencing was PBMCs. The rearrangement links TRBV5-6 to TRBJ2-3; 7 bases fit TRBD2. The sequence was collected from a man aged 35 to 55 in good health and CMV-seropositive. The chain's CDR3 is CASSLGTSVSTDTQYF. CDR3 nucleotides: TGTGCCAGCAGCTTGGGTACTAGCGTCAGCACAGATACGCAGTATTTT.